The 19 T cell receptor beta chains listed next were all sequenced from one sample in a study of OX40 agonist ivuxolimab in advanced cancers. Measured with immunoSEQ multiplex PCR; TCRdb has only the in-frame clones, and not every one. The sample has some 81,000 clones, 80% to 90% seen once. Sample: CD4+ or CD8+ T cells sorted from blood, taken in a trial of the OX40 agonist ivuxolimab. The receptors were sampled from an adult with an advanced solid tumor such as melanoma, head and neck, liver or kidney cancer.

This rearrangement joins TRBV19 to TRBJ2-1, with D perhaps TRBD2 (6 bases). The CDR3 has 13 amino acids. Trimming stripped 5 bases from V and 2 bases from J, with 7 bases between. The germline V gene has CDR1 LNHDA and CDR2 SQIVND (reference sequence). The chain's CDR3 is CASSPSAYNEQFF. CDR3 nucleotides: TGTGCCAGTAGTCCTAGCGCCTACAATGAGCAGTTCTTC.

J is TRBJ1-1 and V is TRBV5-5; D ambiguous. Germline values: CDR1 SGHKS, CDR2 YYEKEE (reference sequence). The CDR3 runs to 14 residues. Trimming removed 4 bases at V and 2 bases at J, with 12 bases between. As DNA, the CDR3 is TGTGCCAGCAGCCAACGGACCGGTAACACTGAAGCTTTCTTT. Its protein product is CASSQRTGNTEAFF.

This CDR3 reads CASSASDWGYEQYF. CDR3 nucleotide sequence: TGTGCCAGCAGCGCCTCGGATTGGGGCTACGAGCAGTACTTC. This chain uses TRBV6-1 with TRBJ2-7; no definite D call. This CDR3 contains 14 residues. Trimming took 6 bases from V and 3 from J, leaving 15 bases between them. Germline V gene data show CDR1 as MNHNS and CDR2 as SASEGT.

This chain connects TRBV5-4 to TRBJ2-7, with TRBD2 matching 10 bases. Germline V CDR1 and CDR2: SGHNT, YYREEE (reference sequence). This CDR3 has 14 amino acids. The J segment lost 4 bases and the V segment lost 5 bases, leaving 6 bases of the junction unmatched. The CDR3 DNA sequence: TGTGCCAGCAGGCAAGCGGGGGGGGTATACGAGCAGTACTTC. It codes for CASRQAGGVYEQYF.

This chain links TRBV9 with TRBJ2-2; D uncertain. Trimming cost V 0 bases and J 3 bases, with 9 bases left between them. CDR3 length: 15 residues. The germline gives CDR1 SGDLS, CDR2 YYNGEE. The CDR3 here is CASSVEGQYTGELFF. DNA of the CDR3: TGTGCCAGCAGCGTAGAAGGGCAGTACACCGGGGAGCTGTTTTTT.

The chain links TRBV30 to TRBJ2-5, with D unclear. This CDR3 is built from 12 residues. Germline CDR1 and CDR2: GTSNPN and SVGIG (reference sequence). Trimming removed 1 base from V and 1 base from J, with 4 bases in between. The CDR3 region has the DNA TGTGCCTGGAGTGAACTCCAAGAGACCCAGTACTTC. As protein: CAWSELQETQYF.

On this clone itself: Different DNA sequences within this sample yield the same CDR3. V is TRBV18 and J is TRBJ2-2; D not resolved. The V end was cut by 2 bases, the J end by 2 bases, with 3 bases between. This CDR3 has 13 amino acids. The V gene's germline CDR1 is KGHSH and CDR2 LQKENI. CDR3 amino acids: CASSPGNTGELFF. The CDR3 DNA reads as TGTGCCAGCTCACCAGGCAACACCGGGGAGCTGTTTTTT.

The chain has TRBV30 and TRBJ1-1, with D maybe TRBD1 (5 bases). V lost 1 base to trimming and J lost 4 bases, with 10 bases between them. In germline, CDR1 is GTSNPN, CDR2 SVGIG (reference sequence). This CDR3 has 13 residues. CDR3 nucleotides: TGTGCCTGGAGTGAGGGGATCGGCACTGAAGCTTTCTTT. Protein: CAWSEGIGTEAFF.

The rearrangement links TRBV7-2 to TRBJ1-1; D remains unclear. Germline CDR1 is SGHTA and CDR2 is FQGNSA. The V end lost 8 bases, the J end lost 0 bases, and 10 bases lay between the germline ends. This CDR3 has 13 residues. CDR3 coding DNA: TGTGCCAGCCGCAAAGAGATGAACACTGAAGCTTTCTTT. The encoded protein is CASRKEMNTEAFF.

The rearrangement joins TRBV10-2 to TRBJ1-1; no firm D call. Trimming stripped 3 bases from V and 0 bases from J, with 8 bases between. Germline CDR1 is WSHSY and CDR2 is SAAADI. This CDR3 comprises 14 residues. CDR3 nucleotide sequence: TGCGCCAGCAGTGATATAGGGATGAACACTGAAGCTTTCTTT. This codes for CASSDIGMNTEAFF.

V and J are TRBV14 and TRBJ2-7; 16 positions agree with TRBD2. The length of the CDR3 is 16 residues. Per germline, CDR1 SGHDN and CDR2 FVKESK. V dropped 4 bases and J dropped 3; count of bases not matched to a gene: 3. The CDR3 coding sequence is TGTGCCAGCAGCCCGGGACTAGCGGGAGGGGGCTACGAGCAGTACTTC. Amino acids: CASSPGLAGGGYEQYF.

This chain connects TRBV5-4 to TRBJ1-1; D call uncertain. CDR1 and CDR2 (germline): SGHNT, YYREEE (reference sequence). V lost 2 bases and J 0 bases, leaving 8 bases between the germline ends. The CDR3 has 14 residues. In DNA form, the CDR3 reads TGTGCCAGCAGCTTAGACTACATGAACACTGAAGCTTTCTTT. The encoded protein is CASSLDYMNTEAFF.

This chain uses TRBV21-1 with TRBJ2-7; the table's TRBD1 call for D was not verified on the DNA. TRBV21-1 is annotated as a pseudogene. This CDR3 has 14 residues. The CDR3 DNA reads as TGTGCCAGCAGCAAATGGACAGAATCCTACGAGCAGTACTTC. Protein sequence: CASSKWTESYEQYF.

V is TRBV6-1 and J is TRBJ1-1, with unresolved D. From germline, CDR1 is MNHNS and CDR2 SASEGT. V dropped 7 bases and J dropped 0 bases, with 9 bases sitting between them. The CDR3 consists of 13 residues. CDR3 amino acids: CASTESLNTEAFF. As DNA, the CDR3 is TGTGCCAGCACAGAGTCTCTGAACACTGAAGCTTTCTTT.

CDR3 bases: TGTGCCAGCGTAAGGACTAGCGGGGGAGACAATGAGCAGTTCTTC. Translating it yields CASVRTSGGDNEQFF. The rearrangement joins TRBV18 to TRBJ2-1; 13 bases line up with TRBD2. The CDR3 consists of 15 residues. Per germline, CDR1 KGHSH and CDR2 LQKENI. The junction had 6 bases not matched to a gene; V was cut back by 8 bases and J by 5 bases. Together with reference TRBV18 and TRBJ2-1, the CDR3 gives the full variable domain: NAGVMQNPRHLVRRRGQEARLRCSPMKGHSHVYWYRQLPEEGLKFMVYLQKENIIDESGMPKERFSAEFPKEGPSILRIQQVVRGDSAAYFCASVRTSGGDNEQFFGPGTRLTVL.

The J gene is TRBJ2-3, the V gene TRBV7-2; D gene ambiguous. CDR1 and CDR2 from the germline V gene are SGHTA and FQGNSA. The ends were cut back, 1 base at V and 6 bases at J, with 8 bases in the middle. The CDR3 has 13 amino acids. DNA for the CDR3: TGTGCCAGCAGCTTAGGAAAGGGCGATACGCAGTATTTT. It specifies CASSLGKGDTQYF. Variable domain in full (rest from reference TRBV7-2 and TRBJ2-3): GAGVSQSPSNKVTEKGKDVELRCDPISGHTALYWYRQSLGQGLEFLIYFQGNSAPDKSGLPSDRFSAERTGGSVSTLTIQRTQQEDSAVYLCASSLGKGDTQYFGPGTRLTVL.

V usage is TRBV5-1 and J usage is TRBJ1-1; TRBD1 matches 12 bases. Germline lookup yields CDR1 SGHRS and CDR2 YFSETQ. V was clipped by 0 bases and J by 10 bases; unmatched bases: 10. This CDR3 has 16 residues. The CDR3 loop is CASSLVGGQGASPAFF. The CDR3 DNA follows: TGCGCCAGCAGCTTGGTTGGGGGACAGGGGGCGTCCCCAGCTTTCTTT.

The chain employs TRBV11-3 and TRBJ1-1, with D unresolved. CDR1 and CDR2 (germline): SGHNT, YENEEA. V lost 8 bases and J 1 base, leaving 14 bases between the germline ends. This CDR3 region has 14 residues. This chain's CDR3 is CASSPGRGNTEAFF. CDR3 coding DNA: TGTGCCAGCTCCCCCGGGCGGGGGAACACTGAAGCTTTCTTT. Looking up the rest from reference TRBV11-3 and TRBJ1-1 gives the full variable domain: EAGVVQSPRYKIIEKKQPVAFWCNPISGHNTLYWYLQNLGQGPELLIRYENEEAVDDSQLPKDRFSAERLKGVDSTLKIQPAELGDSAVYLCASSPGRGNTEAFFGQGTRLTVV.

The chain joins TRBV6-1 to TRBJ1-1, with unresolved D. V was shortened by 3 bases and J by 9 bases, with 8 bases between the two germline ends. CDR1 and CDR2 (germline): MNHNS, SASEGT. The CDR3 has 11 amino acids. The CDR3 sequence is CASSDRDKAFF. The CDR3 coding sequence is TGTGCCAGCAGTGATAGGGATAAAGCTTTCTTT.